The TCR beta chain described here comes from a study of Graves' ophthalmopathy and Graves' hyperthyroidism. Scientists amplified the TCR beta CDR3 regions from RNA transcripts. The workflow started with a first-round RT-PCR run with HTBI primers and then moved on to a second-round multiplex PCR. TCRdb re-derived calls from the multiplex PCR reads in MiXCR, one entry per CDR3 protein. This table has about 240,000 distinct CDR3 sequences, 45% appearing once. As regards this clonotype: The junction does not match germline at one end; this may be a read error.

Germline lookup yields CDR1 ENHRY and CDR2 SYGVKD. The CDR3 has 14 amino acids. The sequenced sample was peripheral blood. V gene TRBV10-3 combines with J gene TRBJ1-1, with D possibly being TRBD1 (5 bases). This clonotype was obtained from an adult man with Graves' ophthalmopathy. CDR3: CASSYSGREEGAFF. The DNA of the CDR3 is TGTGCCAGCAGTTACTCTGGCAGGGAGGAGGGAGCTTTCTTT.